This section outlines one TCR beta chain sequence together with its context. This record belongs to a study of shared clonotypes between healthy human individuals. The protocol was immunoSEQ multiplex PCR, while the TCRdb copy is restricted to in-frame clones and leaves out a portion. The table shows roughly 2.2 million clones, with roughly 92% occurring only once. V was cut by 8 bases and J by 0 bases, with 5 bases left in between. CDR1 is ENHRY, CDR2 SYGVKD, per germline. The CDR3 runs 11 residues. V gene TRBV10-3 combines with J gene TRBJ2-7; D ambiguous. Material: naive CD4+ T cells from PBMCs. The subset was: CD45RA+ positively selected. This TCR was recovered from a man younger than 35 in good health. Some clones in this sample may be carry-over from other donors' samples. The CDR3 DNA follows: TGTGCCATCGGCCTCTCCTACGAGCAGTACTTC. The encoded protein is CAIGLSYEQYF.